This paragraph covers one TCR beta chain sequence. Its antigen has not been determined. Base qualities are missing; no much larger clone stands one base away. Sequencing was carried out with an Illumina HiSeq 1500. Using fastp at Q25 and MiXCR, TCRdb reprocessed the public reads and kept productive beta chains. Every entry covers one CDR3 protein and lists the most common genes and DNA from its rows. This sample comprises 95,000 to 150,000 distinct CDR3 sequences, 30% to 40% of them detected only once. Of the sample, roughly 58% is held by the ten largest clones. The junction shows trimming of 5 bases on V and 5 bases on J, plus 15 bases between the germline ends. The CDR3 covers 14 residues, taking in both the cysteine and the phenylalanine. Left in the record is the CDR3 DNA by itself, 42 bases read in frame from the first base. The germline V gene specifies LGHNT as CDR1 and FRNRAP as CDR2. This sample was taken from a study of T cell repertoires in cytomegalovirus infection (dated by TCRdb to the late 2010s). As for the study more broadly: Peptide stimulations targeted recently identified HLA-C-restricted CMV epitopes, whose presentation resists viral immunomodulation, together with well-studied HLA-B-restricted epitopes. The HLA type of each donor mattered for the analysis, because public TCR beta signatures pointed to carriage of CMV infection along with the matching HLA type.

In the paper's terms, the treatment or condition label means: in vitro stimulation with specific CMV peptide epitopes to enrich CMV-specific T cells. On the study overall, not on this receptor specifically: Cumulative frequency of public TCR beta family members discriminated carriers of CMV infection plus the relevant HLA type in this cohort and an independent roughly 330-donor cohort. The ex vivo response was dominated by HLA-C-restricted CMV-specific TCR beta clonotypes, which also provided the single most frequent clonotype in two of eight donors.

This TCR derives from a human donor in good health (CMV status not recorded). Some clones in this sample may be carry-over from other donors' samples. The sample consisted of CD8+ T cells from cultured PBMCs, taken from culture after CMV antigen stimulation. The chain links TRBV12-5 with TRBJ2-5, with no D gene named confidently. The nucleotides read TGTGCTAGTGGTCCGAGTCCTAGACGGGAGACCCAGTACTTC. This translates into CASGPSPRRETQYF.